This TCR beta chain was profiled in a study of T cell responses to AZD1222 COVID-19 vaccine. Here immunoSEQ multiplex PCR was the method, and the copy in TCRdb shows in-frame clones only, minus some. Altogether about 21,000 clones are present, approximately 88% being singletons, with the ten largest covering 15% to 20%. With respect to this clone: What it recognizes is unknown.

This CDR3 spans 13 amino acids. V was shortened by 2 bases and J by 5 bases, with 8 bases between the two germline ends. Germline V gene sequence: CDR1 SGHNT, CDR2 YYREEE (reference sequence). Study results and limitations: Most donors were white British and more were female, and clonal diversity was possibly underestimated.

This chain links TRBV5-4 with TRBJ1-5; D gene uncertain. This receptor was identified in an adult who received the AZD1222 COVID-19 vaccine. This specimen was peripheral blood, taken 28 days after the second AZD1222 dose. The CDR3 region has the DNA TGTGCCAGCAGCTTAGGAAGGTATCAGCCCCAGCATTTT. It encodes CASSLGRYQPQHF.